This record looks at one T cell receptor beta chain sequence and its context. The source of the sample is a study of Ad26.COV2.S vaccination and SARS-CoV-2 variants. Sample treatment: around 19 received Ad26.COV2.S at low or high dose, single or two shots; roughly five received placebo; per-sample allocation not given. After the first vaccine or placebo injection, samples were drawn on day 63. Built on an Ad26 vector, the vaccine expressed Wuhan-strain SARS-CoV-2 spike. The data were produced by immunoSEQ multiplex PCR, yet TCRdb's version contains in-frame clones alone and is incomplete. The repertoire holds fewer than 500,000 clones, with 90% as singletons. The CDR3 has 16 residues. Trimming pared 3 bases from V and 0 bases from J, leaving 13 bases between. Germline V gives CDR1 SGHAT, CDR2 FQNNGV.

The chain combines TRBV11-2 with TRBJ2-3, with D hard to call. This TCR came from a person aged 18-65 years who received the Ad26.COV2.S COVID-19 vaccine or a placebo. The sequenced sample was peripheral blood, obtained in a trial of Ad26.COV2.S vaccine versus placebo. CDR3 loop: CASSLTGLLSTDTQYF. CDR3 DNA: TGTGCCAGCAGCTTGACGGGCCTCCTTAGCACAGATACGCAGTATTTT.